This T cell receptor beta chain was found in a study of T cells in Graves' hyperthyroidism and ophthalmopathy. This CDR3 contains 15 residues. With V trimmed by 10 bases and J by 7 bases, 14 bases remained unmatched. The CDR3 regions of TCR beta were amplified from RNA transcripts. The HTBI primer set was used in a first-round RT-PCR of the TCR CDR3. TCRdb re-called the multiplex PCR reads through MiXCR, storing one row per CDR3 protein. Counted here are around 600,000 distinct CDR3 sequences, around 16% occurring once; the ten biggest clones make up around 3.3%. Many counts were recorded for this clonotype.

The receptor was derived from a woman between 40 and 50 years old with Graves' ophthalmopathy. The specimen sequenced was blood. The chain recombines TRBV12-3 or TRBV12-4 with TRBJ1-5, with 9 bases matching TRBD1. CDR3 protein: CATQDGTGMSQPQHF. DNA for the CDR3: TGTGCCACACAGGATGGGACAGGGATGTCCCAGCCCCAGCATTTT.